This T cell receptor beta chain was found in a study of blood T cell repertoires in COVID-19. Overall study context: Spain, Italy and the United States supplied samples that represented acute and convalescent COVID-19.

The germline V gene encodes CDR1 SGHDT and CDR2 YYEEEE. V was pared by 1 base and J by 0 bases, with 8 bases between. This CDR3 has 15 residues. Libraries were prepared by immunoSEQ multiplex PCR; TCRdb keeps only in-frame clonotypes and omits some of them. This sample carries more than 150,000 clones, around 86% of them seen once, and the ten largest clones take about 3%. J is TRBJ2-1 and V is TRBV5-6; a possible D gene is TRBD2 (6 bases). The sequence was obtained from a man aged 40-50 years with active or convalescent COVID-19. Sequenced material: peripheral blood. The CDR3 is CASSLRGGSYNEQFF. Here the CDR3 DNA reads TGTGCCAGCAGCTTGCGGGGAGGCTCCTACAATGAGCAGTTCTTC. The complete variable domain, with remaining parts taken from reference TRBV5-6 and TRBJ2-1, reads DAGVTQSPTHLIKTRGQQVTLRCSPKSGHDTVSWYQQALGQGPQFIFQYYEEEERQRGNFPDRFSGHQFPNYSSELNVNALLLGDSALYLCASSLRGGSYNEQFFGPGTRLTVL.